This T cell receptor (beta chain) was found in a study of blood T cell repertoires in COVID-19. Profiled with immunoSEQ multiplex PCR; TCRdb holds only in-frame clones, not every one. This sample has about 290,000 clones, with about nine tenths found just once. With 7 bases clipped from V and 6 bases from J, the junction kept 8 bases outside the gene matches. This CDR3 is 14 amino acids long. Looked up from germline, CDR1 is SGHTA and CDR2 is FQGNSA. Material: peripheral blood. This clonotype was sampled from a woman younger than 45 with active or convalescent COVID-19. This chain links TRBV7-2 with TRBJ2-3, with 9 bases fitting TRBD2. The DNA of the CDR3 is TGTGCCAGCACCCGGACTAGCGACATGGATACGCAGTATTTT. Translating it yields CASTRTSDMDTQYF.